This record covers a single T cell receptor (beta chain). Trimming pared 10 bases from V and 8 bases from J, leaving 24 bases between. CDR3 size: 15 residues. Germline V lookup: CDR1 SGDLS, CDR2 YYNGEE. These data come from a study of control samples from healthy donors and cancer patients. Libraries were prepared by immunoSEQ multiplex PCR; TCRdb keeps only in-frame clonotypes and omits some of them. This sample has around 130,000 clones, with about 95% found just once. The sequence derives from a man aged 25 to 40 in good health. The chain recombines TRBV9 with TRBJ1-4; D possibly corresponds to TRBD1 (5 bases). Sequenced: blood. The CDR3 loop is CAPRFHQAGKEKLFF. The CDR3 nucleotides are TGTGCCCCCCGTTTCCACCAAGCAGGGAAAGAAAAACTGTTTTTT. The variable domain in full, completed from reference TRBV9 and TRBJ1-4, reads DSGVTQTPKHLITATGQRVTLRCSPRSGDLSVYWYQQSLDQGLQFLIQYYNGEERAKGNILERFSAQQFPDLHSELNLSSLELGDSALYFCAPRFHQAGKEKLFFGSGTQLSVL.